One and the same sample provided the 15 T cell receptor beta chains below, sequenced in a study of cytomegalovirus exposure and HLA in healthy donors (dated by TCRdb to 2015 to 2018). The protocol used for the library was the immunoSEQ multiplex PCR assay. For the multiplex PCR, a mixture combining 60 forward primers for TCR Vbeta segments and 13 reverse primers for TCR Jbeta segments was used. TCRdb took this table from immuneACCESS and kept in-frame rearrangements with V and J called. Such tables lack part of the clones; where checked against another copy, unresolved V genes explain under half of the gap, and the rest is unexplained. The sample table records roughly 170,000 clones; about 84% of these occur just once. The ten largest make up roughly 5% of the sample. The sequencing sample was made of PBMCs. All receptors come from a man aged 18 to 30 in good health and CMV-seronegative.

The rearrangement uses TRBV19 and TRBJ2-1; D remains unclear. Germline CDR1 LNHDA, CDR2 SQIVND (reference sequence). V was trimmed by 5 bases and J by 4 bases, leaving 12 bases between them. CDR3 length equals 14 residues. For the CDR3, the DNA is TGTGCCAGTAGTGTCCTCACCAGATACAATGAGCAGTTCTTC. It yields the protein CASSVLTRYNEQFF.

The chain joins TRBV11-2 to TRBJ2-3; D is possibly TRBD2 (6 bases). Germline V gene data show CDR1 as SGHAT and CDR2 as FQNNGV. Trimming shortened V by 4 bases and J by 0 bases, and 14 bases separated the two germline ends. This CDR3 has 16 amino acids. CDR3 DNA sequence: TGTGCCAGCAGCTATCAGGGACTGCATAGCACAGATACGCAGTATTTT. It yields the protein CASSYQGLHSTDTQYF.

The CDR3 nucleotides are TGTGCCAGCAGCTTGGCTCAGTACACAGATACGCAGTATTTT. It yields the protein CASSLAQYTDTQYF. This sequence joins TRBV5-6 and TRBJ2-3; D call uncertain. Germline-derived CDR1 and CDR2 are SGHDT and YYEEEE. This CDR3 comprises 14 residues. V was pared by 0 bases and J by 2 bases, with 7 bases between.

The gene calls are TRBV27 and TRBJ1-1; 8 bases are shared with TRBD1. The trim removed 5 bases at V and 2 bases at J, leaving 7 bases unmatched. Germline values: CDR1 MNHEY, CDR2 SMNVEV (reference sequence). CDR3 length: 15 residues. CDR3: CASSPRGRSNTEAFF. The CDR3 coding sequence is TGTGCCAGCAGTCCCAGGGGGCGGAGTAACACTGAAGCTTTCTTT.

The rearrangement uses TRBV5-4 and TRBJ2-3; no firm D call. CDR1 and CDR2 from the germline V gene are SGHNT and YYREEE (reference sequence). V lost 2 bases and J lost 15, with 19 bases in between. The CDR3 has 13 residues. This CDR3 reads CASSLRGALSTYF. The CDR3 coding sequence is TGTGCCAGCAGCTTACGAGGAGCGCTTTCCACCTATTTT. The complete variable domain, with remaining parts taken from reference TRBV5-4 and TRBJ2-3, reads ETGVTQSPTHLIKTRGQQVTLRCSSQSGHNTVSWYQQALGQGPQFIFQYYREEENGRGNFPPRFSGLQFPNYSSELNVNALELDDSALYLCASSLRGALSTYFGPGTRLTVL.

This chain uses TRBV7-9 with TRBJ2-4; no reliable D call. The germline CDR1 and CDR2 sequences are SEHNR and FQNEAQ (reference sequence). V gave up 1 base and J gave up 4 bases, with 5 bases separating them. CDR3 size: 13 residues. CDR3 loop: CASSLGGKNIQYF. CDR3 nucleotide sequence: TGTGCCAGCAGCTTAGGCGGTAAAAACATTCAGTACTTC.

This chain connects TRBV28 to TRBJ2-7; D might be TRBD2 (6 bases). Germline values: CDR1 MDHEN, CDR2 SYDVKM. CDR3 length: 14 residues. V was pared by 2 bases and J by 2 bases, with 10 bases between. The CDR3 DNA sequence: TGTGCCAGCAGTTTAAGCGGGCTAACCTACGAGCAGTACTTC. Translating it yields CASSLSGLTYEQYF.

The CDR3 sequence: CASRGLAGGKFF. CDR3 sequence (DNA): TGCGCCAGCAGGGGACTAGCGGGAGGAAAGTTCTTC. The chain is built from TRBV10-1 and TRBJ2-1; 15 bases agree with TRBD2. The CDR3 extends over 12 amino acids. The V and J ends lost 6 bases and 14 bases, in that order; junction bases with no gene match: 2. Per germline, CDR1 WNHNN and CDR2 SYGVQD (reference sequence).

In this sample, this clone turned up once. This sequence joins TRBV6-1 and TRBJ2-1, with 11 bases that match TRBD1. There are 15 residues in the CDR3. Germline values: CDR1 MNHNS, CDR2 SASEGT. J gave up 9 bases and V 1 base, and 5 bases lay outside the gene matches. CDR3 sequence: CASSEVGTGGGEQFF. The CDR3 region has the DNA TGTGCCAGCAGTGAAGTGGGGACAGGGGGAGGTGAGCAGTTCTTC.

This clone was detected once. At one end, the junction sequence differs from germline, possibly due to a read error. This rearrangement joins TRBV6-1 to TRBJ2-5, with a weak D call TRBD2 (6 bases). Germline assignment: CDR1 MNHNS and CDR2 SASEGT. The CDR3 contains 15 residues. Here the CDR3 DNA reads TGTGCCAGCAGTGCCTCACCTCTAGCGCGAGAGATCCAGTACTTC. Protein: CASSASPLAREIQYF.

The chain is built from TRBV4-1 and TRBJ2-7, with TRBD2 matching over 7 bases. The length of the CDR3 is 15 residues. The junction had 10 bases not matched to a gene; V was cut back by 4 bases and J by 4 bases. Germline-derived CDR1 and CDR2 are MGHRA and YSYEKL. This CDR3 is CASSRGTSDVYEQYF. The CDR3 DNA is TGCGCCAGCAGCCGGGGAACTAGCGACGTTTACGAGCAGTACTTC.

The rearrangement links TRBV5-4 to TRBJ2-4; possible D gene TRBD1, 6 bases. CDR1 is SGHNT, CDR2 YYREEE, per germline (reference sequence). Trimming cost V 6 bases and J 8 bases, with 21 bases left between them. CDR3 length equals 15 residues. The CDR3 nucleotides are TGTGCCAGCACTTCGGATCTACAGGGTTTCGACATTCAGTACTTC. Amino acids: CASTSDLQGFDIQYF.

The chain carries TRBV4-2 and TRBJ2-7, with 9 nucleotides matching TRBD2. Germline V CDR1 and CDR2: LGHNA, YNFKEQ. The ends lost 1 base at V and 3 bases at J; junction bases unmatched: 7. CDR3 length: 16 residues. The CDR3 protein is CASSQGTSDIGYEQYF. DNA for the CDR3: TGTGCCAGCAGCCAAGGGACTAGCGATATCGGCTACGAGCAGTACTTC.

The chain combines TRBV7-3 with TRBJ2-5, with unresolved D. The CDR3 has 13 residues. Trimming left V 4 bases short and J 4 bases short, with 10 bases between. In germline, CDR1 is SGHTA, CDR2 FQGTGA. The DNA of the CDR3 is TGTGCCAGCAGCTCCTACCCCTCAGAGACCCAGTACTTC. It yields the protein CASSSYPSETQYF. Drawing the rest from reference TRBV7-3 and TRBJ2-5, the complete variable domain is GAGVSQTPSNKVTEKGKYVELRCDPISGHTALYWYRQSLGQGPEFLIYFQGTGAADDSGLPNDRFFAVRPEGSVSTLKIQRTERGDSAVYLCASSSYPSETQYFGPGTRLLVL.

V usage is TRBV10-3 and J usage is TRBJ2-7; D might be TRBD2 (5 bases). The germline CDR1 and CDR2 sequences are ENHRY and SYGVKD. This CDR3 has 13 residues. Trimming cost V 3 bases and J 0 bases, with 6 bases left between them. The CDR3 DNA reads TGTGCCATCAGTGACACTAGCTCCTACGAGCAGTACTTC. This encodes CAISDTSSYEQYF.